Below, one TCR beta chain is given with its context. The antigen is not known. ViraFEST assay sequencing came after antigen-specific CD4+ T cells were expanded with viral peptide pools. Upon completion of around eleven days in culture, CD4+ T cells were isolated. Having tested negative for nucleocapsid antibodies, the vaccine recipients showed no prior SARS-CoV-2 infection. On day 3 and again on day 7, half the medium was replaced with IL-2 medium. Sequencing was performed with immunoSEQ multiplex PCR; in TCRdb, only in-frame clones are kept and a portion is missing. Among about 63,000 clones listed, roughly 80% were seen once. The source of the sample is a study of vaccination effects on CD4 cells after COVID-19. Whole-study results and caveats: The study got few convalescent patients and did not collect any early post-infection timepoints. The study found marked clonal contraction of infection- and vaccine-induced clones late after vaccination. Cross-reactivity with common cold coronaviruses was shown by only 1 of 255 vaccine-induced clones in healthy vaccinees.

In germline, CDR1 is SNHLY, CDR2 FYNNEI. The V end lost 2 bases, the J end lost 0 bases, and 8 bases lay between the germline ends. There are 15 residues in the CDR3. The chain links TRBV2 to TRBJ1-3; D uncertain. Sequences were derived from CD4+ T cells from PBMCs cultured with HCoV-OC43 spike peptides, sampled before COVID-19 vaccination. This sample's subset: HCoV-OC43 spike overlapping peptide pool stimulation. The receptor's source is a human donor who received a COVID-19 vaccine. The CDR3 spells CASSERPGSGNTIYF. CDR3 nucleotides: TGTGCCAGCAGTGAAAGGCCGGGCTCTGGAAACACCATATATTTT.